The text below deals with one T cell receptor (beta chain). Its antigen is unknown. The data belong to a study of identical twins. General study findings and limits: With beta out-of-frame sequences, excess sharing by twins was weaker. A partial confounding effect on zero-insertion analyses could come from invariant MAIT and iNKT cells. Modeled out-of-frame TCR alpha sharing in monozygotic twins fell below observed levels.

TCRdb fed the 5' RACE reads into MiXCR, producing one record per CDR3 protein. The table shows about 250,000 distinct CDR3 sequences, with over 12% occurring only once. The sample taken for sequencing was memory (CD45RO+) T cells sorted from blood. This sequence originates from a woman between 18 and 29 years old in good health.

The CDR3 loop is CASSYIAQGAGGYTF. CDR3 DNA sequence: TGTGCCAGCAGTTACATCGCTCAGGGGGCGGGTGGCTACACCTTC. The V call is TRBV6-5, the J call TRBJ1-2, with 8 nucleotides matching TRBD1. Germline loops: CDR1 MNHEY, CDR2 SVGAGI. The CDR3 length is 15 residues. J lost 7 bases, V lost 2 bases, and 9 bases had no gene match.